This T cell receptor beta chain comes out of a study of blood T cell repertoires in COVID-19. Some clones are missing from TCRdb's copy, which holds only in-frame ones; the method was immunoSEQ multiplex PCR. The sample records about 320,000 clones, about 84% being singletons. Germline V gene sequence: CDR1 MNHEY, CDR2 SMNVEV (reference sequence). V lost 3 bases to trimming and J lost 2 bases, with 10 bases between them. The CDR3 sequence is 14 residues long. Sequencing used peripheral blood. The chain is built from TRBV27 and TRBJ2-5; a weak D match, TRBD2 (5 bases). This TCR was recovered from a woman aged 50 to 60 with acute or convalescent COVID-19. The CDR3 DNA sequence: TGTGCCAGCAGTTTTCGCGGGCTTCAAGAGACCCAGTACTTC. This encodes CASSFRGLQETQYF.